This entry features one T cell receptor beta chain sequence. The sample is drawn from a study of blood T cell repertoires in COVID-19. Libraries were prepared by immunoSEQ multiplex PCR; TCRdb keeps only in-frame clonotypes and omits some of them. Of fewer than 250,000 clones listed, around 90% are singletons. Germline lookup yields CDR1 SNHLY and CDR2 FYNNEI. The CDR3 is made up of 14 amino acids. The V and J ends lost 3 bases and 5 bases, in that order; junction bases with no gene match: 6. The chain recombines TRBV2 with TRBJ1-1; TRBD1 agrees at 7 bases. The sequence came from a man aged 30-40 years with COVID-19, enrolled during active disease. The sequenced material came from peripheral blood. In DNA form, the CDR3 reads TGTGCCAGCAGTGATTCCGGGACAGTAACTGAAGCTTTCTTT. Amino acids: CASSDSGTVTEAFF.